Sequencing of this T cell receptor (beta chain) was carried out in a study of post-analysis software for immune sequencing data. Across the study: Included among the disease courses, which were recorded for the cohort, were relapsing-remitting, secondary progressive and progressive-relapsing multiple sclerosis.

Germline V gene data show CDR1 as MNHEY and CDR2 as SVGAGI. V was shortened by 11 bases and J by 5 bases, with 12 bases between the two germline ends. This CDR3 spans 11 amino acids. Researchers reported that TCR beta cDNA libraries carried unique molecular identifiers. The yield from approximately 1 to 10 million T cells was some 500,000 cDNA molecules in total. A single record per CDR3 protein comes from TCRdb applying MiXCR to the PCR reads. The sample records 600,000 to 700,000 distinct CDR3 sequences, around 64% being singletons. General study results and limits: By F measure, strong co-clustering occurred among samples prepared in the same batch. Compared with controls, patients showed significantly lower normalized Chao1 diversity. TRBV5-6, TRBV5-1 and TRBV20-1 belonged to a set of five TRBV segments that were more frequent in patients than controls.

As concerns this clonotype: The antigen is unknown.

The gene calls are TRBV6-5 and TRBJ1-2; no firm D call. This sequence originates from a girl aged 2-10 years with multiple sclerosis. The sample taken for sequencing was blood. This CDR3 is CASWALYGYTF. The CDR3 DNA reads as TGTGCCTCCTGGGCCTTATATGGCTACACCTTC.